A selection of T cell receptor beta chains follows, all from one sample in a study of blood T cell repertoires in COVID-19. Method: immunoSEQ multiplex PCR; TCRdb's copy keeps in-frame clones and lacks some. The table includes approximately 67,000 clones, around 82% detected once. Sequencing was carried out using peripheral blood. These receptors all come from a man aged 60 to 75 with acute or convalescent COVID-19. CDR3s include the opening cysteine and the closing phenylalanine or tryptophan. The D gene is left open where the match is weak. Expanded clones get a size class; other rows say once, few or many, or leave the size out.

TRBJ1-4	TRBV2	NA	TRBD1	TGTGCCAGCAGCCCAACCGGGACAGGGGCCTATGCAACTAATGAAAAACTGTTTTTT	CASSPTGTGAYATNEKLFF
TRBJ2-7	TRBV21-1	NA	NA	TGTGCCAGCAGCATTCCGGCGGCGGGCTACGAGCAGTACTTC	CASSIPAAGYEQYF
TRBJ1-1	TRBV11-3	NA	NA	TGTGCCAGCAGACTCGGGGTTACCACTGAAGCTTTCTTT	CASRLGVTTEAFF
TRBJ1-5	TRBV5-8	once	NA	TGTGCCAGCAGCTCGAGACATAGCAATCAGCCCCAGCATTTT	CASSSRHSNQPQHF
TRBJ1-2	TRBV4-3	NA	NA	TGCGCCAGCAGCCCCGTGGGGGGGGACTATGGCTACACCTTC	CASSPVGGDYGYTF
TRBJ2-1	TRBV19	NA	NA	TGTGCCAGTAGTGGTAGTTACAATGAGCAGTTCTTC	CASSGSYNEQFF
TRBJ1-4	TRBV4-1	NA	TRBD1	TGCGCCAGCAGCCAAGTGGCAGGGGGGAATGAAAAACTGTTTTTT	CASSQVAGGNEKLFF
TRBJ2-7	TRBV29-1	NA	NA	TGCAGCGTTGAAGATGTACCGGGAAGCTACGAGCAGTACTTC	CSVEDVPGSYEQYF
TRBJ1-1	TRBV5-5	NA	NA	TGTGCCAGCAGCTCTCGACAGACCAACACTGAAGCTTTCTTT	CASSSRQTNTEAFF
TRBJ1-1	TRBV10-3	NA	NA	TGTGCCATCAGTGATGGGGGGGCAGGAGCGAACACTGAAGCTTTCTTT	CAISDGGAGANTEAFF
TRBJ2-5	TRBV29-1	NA	NA	TGCAGCGTTGGGGGAGGGGGTCGGGAGACCCAGTACTTC	CSVGGGGRETQYF
TRBJ1-1	TRBV12-3/TRBV12-4	once	NA	TGTGCCAGCAGTTTAGCACTACCTGAAGCTTTCTTT	CASSLALPEAFF
TRBJ1-2	TRBV30	NA	NA	TGTGCCTGGAGTCCAGGCATTTCACGATATGGCTACACCTTC	CAWSPGISRYGYTF
TRBJ1-1	TRBV3-1/TRBV3-2	NA	NA	TGTGCCAGCAGCCCGGCACAGCTAAACACTGAAGCTTTCTTT	CASSPAQLNTEAFF
TRBJ1-1	TRBV18	NA	TRBD1	TGTGCCAGCTCAACAGGGGAGAACACTGAAGCTTTCTTT	CASSTGENTEAFF
TRBJ2-2	TRBV5-1	NA	NA	TGCGCCAGCACGGCAGGGGCCACCTCAGTCGGGGAGCTGTTTTTT	CASTAGATSVGELFF